Below, 13 T cell receptor beta chains from the same sample are listed, as sequenced in a study of tumour-infiltrating T cells in Burkitt lymphoma. Profiling relied on immunoSEQ multiplex PCR, and the TCRdb table lists in-frame clones only, not all of them. The sample lists over a thousand clones; approximately 36% were seen once. Sequences were obtained from tumor tissue. Receptor source: a human donor with Burkitt lymphoma.

This clone was detected only a few times. The chain is built from TRBV5-6 and TRBJ2-7; D is unresolved. V lost 0 bases, J lost 3 bases, and 7 bases lay in between. The germline gives CDR1 SGHDT, CDR2 YYEEEE. The CDR3 totals 13 residues. The CDR3 coding sequence is TGTGCCAGCAGCTTGGGGACGTACTACGAGCAGTACTTC. This gives the protein CASSLGTYYEQYF.

This chain links TRBV7-8 with TRBJ2-1; TRBD2 might be the D (6 bases). The germline gives CDR1 SGHVS, CDR2 FQNEAQ. Trimming removed 9 bases at V and 1 base at J, with 13 bases between. The CDR3 length is 14 residues. The CDR3 loop is CASTPSDSYNEQFF. CDR3 bases: TGTGCCAGTACGCCTAGCGATTCCTACAATGAGCAGTTCTTC.

This clone was found a few times. The V call is TRBV2, the J call TRBJ1-5; D may be TRBD1 (6 bases). CDR1 is SNHLY, CDR2 FYNNEI, per germline. This CDR3 contains 16 residues. V was cut by 6 bases and J by 0 bases, with 15 bases left in between. CDR3: CASRQIGGPSNQPQHF. CDR3 nucleotide sequence: TGTGCCAGCAGACAGATAGGGGGACCTAGCAATCAGCCCCAGCATTTT.

The chain employs TRBV9 and TRBJ2-1; the D gene is possibly TRBD2 (6 bases). This CDR3 region has 16 residues. Trimming took off 0 bases at V and 0 bases at J, with 10 bases between the two ends. Germline V CDR1 and CDR2: SGDLS, YYNGEE. CDR3 sequence (DNA): TGTGCCAGCAGCGTAGACCGCGGGGTCTCCTACAATGAGCAGTTCTTC. This gives the protein CASSVDRGVSYNEQFF.

This clone was seen a few times. The chain couples TRBV6-5 to TRBJ2-5; no clear D gene. Trimming stripped 0 bases from V and 4 bases from J, with 15 bases between. This CDR3 contains 16 residues. Looked up from germline, CDR1 is MNHEY and CDR2 is SVGAGI. The CDR3 DNA is TGTGCCAGCAGTTACTCGAGTTATAGGGTGGGAGAGACCCAGTACTTC. As protein: CASSYSSYRVGETQYF.

This clone has only one observation. The chain links TRBV7-6 to TRBJ2-5; D is possibly TRBD2 (5 bases). Germline lookup yields CDR1 SGHVS and CDR2 FNYEAQ. The germline V and J ends were trimmed by 5 bases and 2 bases, with 15 bases remaining between them. The CDR3 contains 15 residues. The chain's CDR3 is CASSPREGSQETQYF. In DNA form, the CDR3 reads TGTGCCAGCAGCCCCCGAGAGGGCTCGCAAGAGACCCAGTACTTC. Full variable domain (outside the CDR3, taken from reference TRBV7-6 and TRBJ2-5): GAGVSQSPRYKVTKRGQDVALRCDPISGHVSLYWYRQALGQGPEFLTYFNYEAQQDKSGLPNDRFSAERPEGSISTLTIQRTEQRDSAMYRCASSPREGSQETQYFGPGTRLLVL.

V is TRBV12-5 and J is TRBJ2-1; 11 bases line up with TRBD2. This CDR3 has 16 amino acids. J gave up 6 bases and V 3 bases, and 7 bases lay outside the gene matches. The V gene's germline CDR1 is LGHNT and CDR2 FRNRAP. CDR3 loop: CASGFLLAGEGNEQFF. The CDR3 bases are TGTGCTAGTGGTTTCTTACTAGCGGGAGAAGGCAATGAGCAGTTCTTC.

The V call is TRBV6-5, the J call TRBJ2-5, with D perhaps given as TRBD1 or TRBD2 (5 bases each). Trimming left V 4 bases short and J 6 bases short, with 18 bases between. Per germline, CDR1 MNHEY and CDR2 SVGAGI. The CDR3 is 15 amino acids. Written as DNA, the CDR3 is TGTGCCAGCAGTTCTACCCCGGGACCCAGCCAGACCCAGTACTTC. It translates to CASSSTPGPSQTQYF.

CDR3 in DNA: TGTGCCAGCAGACAGACAGGGCTCTACGAGCAGTACTTC. Its protein product is CASRQTGLYEQYF. The J gene is TRBJ2-7, the V gene TRBV7-2; TRBD1 matches 7 bases. J lost 3 bases, V lost 6 bases, and 5 bases had no gene match. Germline values: CDR1 SGHTA, CDR2 FQGNSA. CDR3 length: 13 residues.

This clone was picked up a small number of times. The genes are TRBV28 and TRBJ2-5, with D possibly called TRBD1 or TRBD2 (5 bases each). Trimming took off 5 bases at V and 5 bases at J, with 21 bases between the two ends. This CDR3 has 16 amino acids. Looked up from germline, CDR1 is MDHEN and CDR2 is SYDVKM. DNA of the CDR3: TGTGCCAGCAGTCGAGGGGATAACTTAGAGGGGGAGACCCAGTACTTC. The encoded protein is CASSRGDNLEGETQYF.

The V gene is TRBV10-1, the J gene TRBJ1-2; D not resolved. This CDR3 is built from 14 residues. Deletions cut 4 bases from V and 4 bases from J, with 13 bases between. Germline V gene sequence: CDR1 WNHNN, CDR2 SYGVQD (reference sequence). CDR3 region: CASSVRGPSYGYTF. DNA for the CDR3: TGCGCCAGCAGTGTTAGAGGGCCGAGCTATGGCTACACCTTC.

The chain carries TRBV28 and TRBJ2-7; D could derive from TRBD1 or TRBD2 (5 bases each). The CDR3 runs 13 residues. Per germline, CDR1 MDHEN and CDR2 SYDVKM. V dropped 3 bases and J dropped 5 bases, with 11 bases sitting between them. The CDR3 region is CASSLGQEDEQYF. CDR3 nucleotides: TGTGCCAGCAGTTTGGGGCAGGAGGACGAGCAGTACTTC.

The chain employs TRBV4-1 and TRBJ1-2; D possibly corresponds to TRBD1 (5 bases). This CDR3 comprises 15 residues. Per germline, CDR1 MGHRA and CDR2 YSYEKL. V shed 1 base and J shed 2 bases, with 11 bases lying between them. CDR3 bases: TGCGCCAGCAGCCAAGTTTATGGGGGAAACTATGGCTACACCTTC. Protein: CASSQVYGGNYGYTF.